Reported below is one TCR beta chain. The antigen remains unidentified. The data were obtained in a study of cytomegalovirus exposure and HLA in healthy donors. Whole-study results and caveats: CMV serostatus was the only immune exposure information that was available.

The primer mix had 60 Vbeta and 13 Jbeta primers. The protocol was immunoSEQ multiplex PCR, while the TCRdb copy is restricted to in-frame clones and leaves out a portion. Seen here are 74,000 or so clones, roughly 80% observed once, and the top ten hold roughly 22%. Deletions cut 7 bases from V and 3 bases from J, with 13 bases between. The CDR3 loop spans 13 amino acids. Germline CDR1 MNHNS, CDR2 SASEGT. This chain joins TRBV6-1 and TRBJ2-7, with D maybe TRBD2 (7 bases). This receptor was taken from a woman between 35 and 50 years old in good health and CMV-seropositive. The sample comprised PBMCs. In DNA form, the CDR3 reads TGTGCCAGCATGCGCGGGGGCGGCTACGAGCAGTACTTC. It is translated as CASMRGGGYEQYF.